This T cell receptor beta chain was captured by sequencing in a study of neurological immune-mediated disorders. TCRdb processed the 5' RACE reads anew with MiXCR; each CDR3 protein has one entry. The sample lists tens of thousands of distinct CDR3 sequences; 5.2% were seen once. This clonotype was picked up many times. V trimming: 8 bases; J trimming: 0 bases; junction bases outside the gene matches: 7. Germline V gene data show CDR1 as ENHRY and CDR2 as SYGVKD. The CDR3 runs to 15 residues. Sequencing used PBMCs. The gene calls are TRBV10-3 and TRBJ2-1; 7 nucleotides agree with TRBD1. The sequence was collected from a man aged 18 to 29 with multiple sclerosis. In DNA form, the CDR3 reads TGTGCCATCGGAAGGACAGGAGGCTCCTACAATGAGCAGTTCTTC. Translating it yields CAIGRTGGSYNEQFF.